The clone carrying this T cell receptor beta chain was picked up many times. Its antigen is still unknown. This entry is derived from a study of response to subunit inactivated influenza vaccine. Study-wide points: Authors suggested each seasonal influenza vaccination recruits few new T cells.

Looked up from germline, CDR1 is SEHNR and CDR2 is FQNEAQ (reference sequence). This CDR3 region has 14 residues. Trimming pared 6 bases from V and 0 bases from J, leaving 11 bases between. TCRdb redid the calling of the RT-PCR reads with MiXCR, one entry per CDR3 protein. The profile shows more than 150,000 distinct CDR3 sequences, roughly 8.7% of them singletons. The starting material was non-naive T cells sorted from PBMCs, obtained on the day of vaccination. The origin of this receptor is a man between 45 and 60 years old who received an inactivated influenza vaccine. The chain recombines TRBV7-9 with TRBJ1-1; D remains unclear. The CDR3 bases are TGTGCCAGCAGTCGCGGGTTGCTGAACACTGAAGCTTTCTTT. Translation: CASSRGLLNTEAFF. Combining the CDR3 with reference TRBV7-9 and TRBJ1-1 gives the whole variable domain DTGVSQNPRHKITKRGQNVTFRCDPISEHNRLYWYRQTLGQGPEFLTYFQNEAQLEKSRLLSDRFSAERPKGSFSTLEIQRTEQGDSAMYLCASSRGLLNTEAFFGQGTRLTVV.